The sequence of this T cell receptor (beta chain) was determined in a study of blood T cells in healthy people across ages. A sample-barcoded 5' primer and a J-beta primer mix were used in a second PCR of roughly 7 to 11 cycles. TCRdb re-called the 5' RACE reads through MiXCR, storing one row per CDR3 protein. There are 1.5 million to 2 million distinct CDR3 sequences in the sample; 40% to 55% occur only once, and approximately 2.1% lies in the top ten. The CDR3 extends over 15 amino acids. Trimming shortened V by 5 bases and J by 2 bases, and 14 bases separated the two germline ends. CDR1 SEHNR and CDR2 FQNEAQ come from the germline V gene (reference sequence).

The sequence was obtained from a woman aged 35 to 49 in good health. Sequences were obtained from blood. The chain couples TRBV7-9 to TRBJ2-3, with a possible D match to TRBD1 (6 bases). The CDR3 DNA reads TGTGCCAGCAGCGTCCAGGGGTCAGACACAGATACGCAGTATTTT. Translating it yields CASSVQGSDTDTQYF.